A single sample gave rise to the 22 T cell receptor beta chains below, sequenced in a study of shared clonotypes between healthy human individuals (dated by TCRdb to about 2020). For the CD8 naive samples, CD45RO-negative cells were positively selected for CCR7, yielding a CD45RA+CCR7+ population from which TemRA cells were excluded. To prepare the library, the immunoSEQ multiplex PCR assay was applied. Not all clones reach the TCRdb copy of this immuneACCESS table, which keeps in-frame sequences only. Checked studies attribute under half of the gap to unresolved V genes and leave the rest unexplained. This sample has 700,000 to 950,000 clones in its table, and just over 95% of those were observed once. Clones ranked in the top ten supply less than 0.3% of the sample. The sequencing sample was made of naive CD8+ T cells sorted from blood. In the paper's terms, the cell subset or site label means: CD45RA+CCR7+. The receptors were sampled from a man aged 25 to 45 in good health.

The chain employs TRBV18 and TRBJ2-1, with TRBD1 matching over 8 bases. Germline CDR1 is KGHSH and CDR2 is LQKENI. The CDR3 spans 15 residues. V was clipped by 6 bases and J by 10 bases; unmatched bases: 14. The DNA for the CDR3 is TGTGCCAGCTCCCAGACTCGGACAGGGTTTGGCGAGCAGTTCTTC. Amino acids: CASSQTRTGFGEQFF.

The J gene is TRBJ2-1, the V gene TRBV9, with 10 bases that match TRBD1. Germline V gives CDR1 SGDLS, CDR2 YYNGEE. The ends lost 5 bases at V and 5 bases at J; junction bases unmatched: 1. This CDR3 has 13 amino acids. CDR3 sequence reads: CASRGQGHNEQFF. The CDR3 DNA follows: TGTGCCAGCAGGGGACAGGGGCACAATGAGCAGTTCTTC.

This chain joins TRBV7-9 and TRBJ1-1; 12 nucleotides agree with TRBD1. CDR3 length equals 15 residues. V dropped 5 bases and J dropped 11; count of bases not matched to a gene: 12. The germline gives CDR1 SEHNR, CDR2 FQNEAQ (reference sequence). The CDR3 loop is CASSPPAGTGGPAFF. The CDR3 DNA is TGTGCCAGCAGCCCCCCCGCCGGGACAGGGGGCCCCGCTTTCTTT.

The chain links TRBV5-4 to TRBJ1-2; D is possibly TRBD1 (5 bases). Germline V lookup: CDR1 SGHNT, CDR2 YYREEE (reference sequence). The CDR3 length is 13 residues. V dropped 4 bases and J dropped 3 bases, with 10 bases sitting between them. CDR3 amino acids: CASSHRQYYGYTF. In DNA form, the CDR3 reads TGTGCCAGCAGCCACCGACAGTACTATGGCTACACCTTC.

This clone was observed once. The identical CDR3 is also encoded by other nucleotide sequences in the sample. The chain uses TRBV11-2 and TRBJ2-7; D gene uncertain. The germline V gene has CDR1 SGHAT and CDR2 FQNNGV. Trimming stripped 0 bases from V and 1 base from J, with 7 bases between. This CDR3 has 14 residues. Written as DNA, the CDR3 is TGTGCCAGCAGCTTAGAGGGATTATCCTACGAGCAGTACTTC. Protein product: CASSLEGLSYEQYF.

J is TRBJ2-1 and V is TRBV5-4, with TRBD2 matching 7 bases. The CDR3 extends over 12 amino acids. The J segment lost 9 bases and the V segment lost 6 bases, leaving 6 bases of the junction unmatched. CDR1 is SGHNT and CDR2 is YYREEE in the germline V gene (reference sequence). The CDR3 region is CASTSGGLEQFF. CDR3 DNA: TGTGCCAGCACTAGCGGTGGACTTGAGCAGTTCTTC.

The rearrangement links TRBV4-3 to TRBJ2-7, with 7 nucleotides matching TRBD2. CDR3 size: 18 residues. The junction had 11 bases not matched to a gene; V was cut back by 0 bases and J by 0 bases. CDR1 is LGHNA, CDR2 YSLEER, per germline. CDR3 residues: CASSQDFRSGTDSYEQYF. The CDR3 nucleotides read TGCGCCAGCAGCCAAGATTTCAGAAGCGGGACGGACTCCTACGAGCAGTACTTC.

The J gene is TRBJ1-4, the V gene TRBV7-2, with a weak D call TRBD1 (5 bases). With 3 bases removed from V and 12 bases from J, the gap between germline ends came to 17 bases. The germline CDR1 and CDR2 sequences are SGHTA and FQGNSA. This CDR3 is built from 14 residues. The CDR3 nucleotides read TGTGCCAGCAGCTTCGGCCCTCGGGGGATGGAACTGTTTTTT. Its translation is CASSFGPRGMELFF. The full variable domain, completed using reference TRBV7-2 and TRBJ1-4, is GAGVSQSPSNKVTEKGKDVELRCDPISGHTALYWYRQSLGQGLEFLIYFQGNSAPDKSGLPSDRFSAERTGGSVSTLTIQRTQQEDSAVYLCASSFGPRGMELFFGSGTQLSVL.

This rearrangement joins TRBV5-7 to TRBJ2-2; 8 nucleotides agree with TRBD1. TRBV5-7 is an ORF for which the function is uncertain. Trimming at V came to 3 bases and at J to 1 base, leaving 8 bases not matched to a gene. The CDR3 loop spans 17 amino acids. CDR3 residues: CASSYVPGTGNTGELFF. For the CDR3, the DNA is TGTGCCAGCAGCTATGTTCCCGGGACAGGGAACACCGGGGAGCTGTTTTTT.

The chain links TRBV21-1 to TRBJ1-5. TRBV21-1 is described as a pseudogene. CDR3 length equals 19 residues. Here the CDR3 reads CASSMSSSGVTEFNQPQHF. CDR3 nucleotides: TGTGCCAGCAGCATGAGTTCTAGTGGGGTGACTGAGTTTAATCAGCCCCAGCATTTT.

The rearrangement links TRBV27 to TRBJ1-1; TRBD1 matches 7 bases. Germline loops: CDR1 MNHEY, CDR2 SMNVEV (reference sequence). J lost 4 bases, V lost 3 bases, and 5 bases had no gene match. This CDR3 is 14 amino acids long. The chain's CDR3 is CASSFTAGGTEAFF. CDR3 coding DNA: TGTGCCAGCAGTTTTACGGCAGGGGGCACTGAAGCTTTCTTT.

The chain has TRBV10-3 and TRBJ2-3; possibly TRBD2 for D (6 bases). Trimming stripped 2 bases from V and 1 base from J, with 13 bases between. Looked up from germline, CDR1 is ENHRY and CDR2 is SYGVKD. The CDR3 has 16 residues. CDR3 sequence: CAISEMGGYGTDTQYF. CDR3 in DNA: TGTGCCATCAGTGAGATGGGGGGATATGGCACAGATACGCAGTATTTT.

The rearrangement links TRBV18 to TRBJ1-1; 8 nucleotides align to TRBD1. Germline trimming cut 3 bases from V and 4 bases from J; bases unmatched to any gene: 7. CDR1 is KGHSH, CDR2 LQKENI, per germline. This CDR3 region has 15 residues. The CDR3 sequence: CASSPATGEGTEAFF. In DNA, the CDR3 is TGTGCCAGCTCACCCGCGACAGGGGAGGGCACTGAAGCTTTCTTT. The whole variable domain, filled in from reference TRBV18 and TRBJ1-1, reads NAGVMQNPRHLVRRRGQEARLRCSPMKGHSHVYWYRQLPEEGLKFMVYLQKENIIDESGMPKERFSAEFPKEGPSILRIQQVVRGDSAAYFCASSPATGEGTEAFFGQGTRLTVV.

The CDR3 nucleotides are TGTGCCAGCAGCCAAGGACCGGGACTAGCGGCCAATGAGCAGTTCTTC. Its translation is CASSQGPGLAANEQFF. V usage is TRBV4-2 and J usage is TRBJ2-1; 11 nucleotides match TRBD2. V was clipped by 1 base and J by 6 bases; unmatched bases: 5. CDR3 length equals 16 residues. Germline assignment: CDR1 LGHNA and CDR2 YNFKEQ.

The chain has TRBV29-1 and TRBJ2-7; 8 nucleotides line up with TRBD1. This CDR3 has 12 residues. Germline trimming cut 4 bases from V and 6 bases from J; bases unmatched to any gene: 5. The germline CDR1 and CDR2 sequences are SQVTM and ANQGSEA. The CDR3 DNA follows: TGCAGCGTTGTAGGACAGGGAGGCGAGCAGTACTTC. Its translation: CSVVGQGGEQYF.

CDR3 protein: CASRDGTPDGYGYTF. Here the CDR3 DNA reads TGTGCCAGTAGAGACGGGACCCCGGATGGGTATGGCTACACCTTC. The chain couples TRBV19 to TRBJ1-2; a weak D match, TRBD1 (5 bases). Per germline, CDR1 LNHDA and CDR2 SQIVND (reference sequence). The CDR3 contains 15 residues. V gave up 6 bases and J gave up 5 bases, with 19 bases separating them.

The rearrangement joins TRBV28 to TRBJ2-6; perhaps TRBD2 as D (5 bases). Looked up from germline, CDR1 is MDHEN and CDR2 is SYDVKM. This CDR3 has 15 residues. The ends were cut back, 7 bases at V and 1 base at J, with 11 bases in the middle. The CDR3 nucleotides read TGTGCCAGCACCTTAGAGGGTTCTGGGGCCAACGTCCTGACTTTC. Protein sequence: CASTLEGSGANVLTF. The full variable domain, in which reference TRBV28 and TRBJ2-6 provide the parts outside the CDR3, is DVKVTQSSRYLVKRTGEKVFLECVQDMDHENMFWYRQDPGLGLRLIYFSYDVKMKEKGDIPEGYSVSREKKERFSLILESASTNQTSMYLCASTLEGSGANVLTFGAGSRLTVL.

J is TRBJ2-7 and V is TRBV5-5, with D uncertain. Deletions cut 3 bases from V and 4 bases from J, with 14 bases between. The CDR3 covers 14 residues. Looked up from germline, CDR1 is SGHKS and CDR2 is YYEKEE (reference sequence). This CDR3 is CASSSMQSLYEQYF. The CDR3 DNA reads TGTGCCAGCAGCTCCATGCAGTCTCTTTACGAGCAGTACTTC.

This chain connects TRBV2 to TRBJ2-4, with a weak D call TRBD1 (6 bases). Germline V gene sequence: CDR1 SNHLY, CDR2 FYNNEI. The germline V and J ends were trimmed by 9 bases and 5 bases, with 23 bases remaining between them. The CDR3 sequence is 16 residues long. DNA of the CDR3: TGTGCCAGGCAGGGGTCGGACTCCCCTGGCGAAAACATTCAGTACTTC. This translates into CARQGSDSPGENIQYF.

The rearrangement joins TRBV29-1 to TRBJ2-7; D perhaps matches TRBD1 (5 bases). The CDR3 consists of 11 residues. Trimming removed 6 bases at V and 4 bases at J, with 10 bases between. Germline CDR1 and CDR2: SQVTM and ANQGSEA. The CDR3 coding sequence is TGCAGCGTGGACACCCCGTACGAGCAGTACTTC. Protein product: CSVDTPYEQYF.

The rearrangement links TRBV4-1 to TRBJ2-2; 9 bases are shared with TRBD1. This CDR3 spans 17 amino acids. V trimming: 5 bases; J trimming: 0 bases; junction bases outside the gene matches: 7. Germline V lookup: CDR1 MGHRA, CDR2 YSYEKL. As DNA, the CDR3 is TGCGCCAGCAGCAGACTGTGGACAGGGGCGAACACCGGGGAGCTGTTTTTT. Residues: CASSRLWTGANTGELFF.

The V gene is TRBV6-1, the J gene TRBJ2-7; D gene uncertain. Trimming shortened V by 6 bases and J by 4 bases, and 10 bases separated the two germline ends. This CDR3 comprises 12 residues. Germline V lookup: CDR1 MNHNS, CDR2 SASEGT. The CDR3 region is CASREPPYEQYF. CDR3 coding DNA: TGTGCCAGCAGGGAACCCCCATACGAGCAGTACTTC.